Reported below is one T cell receptor beta chain. This sample stems from a study of blood T cell repertoires in COVID-19. As for the study in general: From T cells, B-cell-depleted T cells, or PBMCs came the material, which was cDNA or gDNA.

Followed over time, Seattle patients had been enrolled while infection was active. The CDR3 covers 15 residues. V trimming: 6 bases; J trimming: 5 bases; junction bases outside the gene matches: 9. Germline V gives CDR1 MNHEY, CDR2 SVGAGI. In the source study's methods: By means of reference gene primer amplification, nucleated cell counts were estimated. Assay used: immunoSEQ multiplex PCR; TCRdb lists only in-frame clones, some missing. The D gene and trimming were derived from the DNA, and the V and J assignments and clone size from that table. The table has around 310,000 clones, roughly 90% seen once; the top ten hold more than 0.85%.

V usage is TRBV6-5 and J usage is TRBJ1-1; TRBD1 matches 10 bases. This clonotype was obtained from a woman aged 40 to 55 with COVID-19, enrolled during active disease. Sequenced input: peripheral blood. This chain's CDR3 is CASSPDRGSWTEAFF. The CDR3 coding sequence is TGTGCCAGCAGCCCGGACAGGGGGTCATGGACTGAAGCTTTCTTT.